This TCR beta chain was sequenced in a study of T-cell memory formation after mild COVID-19. Whole-study findings and limits: For contracting clones, CD4+ ones sat mainly in CM and EM, CD8+ in EMRA. Within pre-infection memory, some responding clones were found, suggesting cross-reactive memory joined.

CDR1 and CDR2 from the germline V gene are SGDLS and YYNGEE. V lost 0 bases and J lost 1, with 4 bases in between. This CDR3 has 13 amino acids. Barcoded TCR alpha and TCR beta cDNA libraries with UMIs came from 5'RACE using constant-segment primers. MiXCR was run by TCRdb on the 5' RACE reads, yielding one entry per CDR3 protein. The data hold around 150,000 distinct CDR3 sequences, with roughly 30% observed a single time. This clonotype has only a few counts. Its antigen is undetermined. The sequenced material came from PBMCs or a T cell subset sorted from them (not recorded which). V gene TRBV9 combines with J gene TRBJ1-1, with D unresolved. The TCR sequence derives from an adult woman who had mild COVID-19 (a few samples of this study predate the infection). Cell type and time point are not known. For the CDR3, the DNA is TGTGCCAGCAGCGTAGCTGCGAACACTGAAGCTTTCTTT. As protein: CASSVAANTEAFF.